Presented here are 21 T cell receptor beta chains from one specimen sequenced in a study of cytomegalovirus exposure and HLA in healthy donors. A multiplex PCR was run with 60 Vbeta primers and 13 Jbeta primers. Profiling relied on immunoSEQ multiplex PCR, and the TCRdb table lists in-frame clones only, not all of them. This table has fewer than 200,000 clones, roughly 85% appearing once. The sequenced material came from PBMCs. These receptors came from a male donor in good health and CMV-seronegative.

The chain links TRBV5-5 to TRBJ2-1; 12 bases are shared with TRBD2. V was pared by 4 bases and J by 8 bases, with 7 bases of the junction left unmatched. The CDR3 is made up of 15 amino acids. CDR1 is SGHKS and CDR2 is YYEKEE in the germline V gene (reference sequence). In nucleotides, the CDR3 is TGTGCCAGCAGCCCGCGACTAGCGGGAGAGGATGAGCAGTTCTTC. Encoded protein: CASSPRLAGEDEQFF.

The chain joins TRBV2 to TRBJ1-1; a weak D match, TRBD1 (5 bases). This CDR3 is built from 14 residues. The V and J ends lost 5 bases and 10 bases respectively, with 20 bases between them. Germline values: CDR1 SNHLY, CDR2 FYNNEI. CDR3 in DNA: TGTGCCAGCAGTACCGGGACCCCTATCGGGGGAGCTTTCTTT. This gives the protein CASSTGTPIGGAFF.

The chain employs TRBV4-2 and TRBJ1-2; D unresolved. The CDR3 consists of 13 residues. Deletions cut 0 bases from V and 11 bases from J, with 13 bases between. CDR1 and CDR2 (germline): LGHNA, YNFKEQ. The CDR3 is CASSQEFQVWYTF. In DNA, the CDR3 is TGTGCCAGCAGCCAAGAGTTCCAGGTCTGGTACACCTTC.

CDR3 DNA: TGCGCCAGCAGTAAGACAGGTTCCAATGAGCAGTTCTTC. This codes for CASSKTGSNEQFF. This sequence joins TRBV10-1 and TRBJ2-1, with D tentatively TRBD1 (6 bases). V was cut by 5 bases and J by 6 bases, with 11 bases left in between. The CDR3 loop spans 13 amino acids. The germline CDR1 and CDR2 sequences are WNHNN and SYGVQD (reference sequence).

This CDR3 is CSVPGARSHEQYF. As DNA, the CDR3 is TGCAGCGTCCCAGGGGCTAGGTCCCACGAGCAGTACTTC. This chain uses TRBV29-1 with TRBJ2-7; TRBD1 is a possible D gene (6 bases). Trimming took 6 bases from V and 5 from J, leaving 17 bases between them. The germline gives CDR1 SQVTM, CDR2 ANQGSEA. CDR3 length: 13 amino acids.

This clone was seen a handful of times. CDR3 sequence (DNA): TGTGCCAGCTCCAATGGGGCGTTTTATGGCTACACCTTC. It specifies CASSNGAFYGYTF. The chain combines TRBV6-1 with TRBJ1-2, with TRBD1 as a possible D gene (5 bases). The CDR3 consists of 13 residues. Germline V gives CDR1 MNHNS, CDR2 SASEGT. V lost 8 bases to trimming and J lost 5 bases, with 15 bases between them.

This chain links TRBV7-2 with TRBJ1-5; D is perhaps TRBD1 (5 bases). The CDR3 runs 16 residues. V gave up 2 bases and J gave up 2 bases, with 13 bases separating them. Germline CDR1 is SGHTA and CDR2 is FQGNSA. The CDR3 DNA is TGTGCCAGCAGCTTATTTCCAGGGCCAGGCAATCAGCCCCAGCATTTT. Translated, it gives CASSLFPGPGNQPQHF.

The chain employs TRBV4-3 and TRBJ2-2; D is possibly TRBD2 (5 bases). The CDR3 runs to 15 residues. Germline CDR1 LGHNA, CDR2 YSLEER. Trimming stripped 4 bases from V and 2 bases from J, with 11 bases between. DNA for the CDR3: TGCGCCAGCAGCCTGACGGGAAAAAACACCGGGGAGCTGTTTTTT. Translating it yields CASSLTGKNTGELFF.

This chain's CDR3 is CASDSPGTSYTGELFF. The CDR3 nucleotides read TGTGCTAGTGACTCCCCCGGGACTAGCTACACCGGGGAGCTGTTTTTT. The V call is TRBV12-5, the J call TRBJ2-2, with TRBD2 matching 9 bases. Unmatched junction bases numbered 9, after V lost 7 bases and J lost 3 bases. This CDR3 is 16 amino acids long. Looked up from germline, CDR1 is LGHNT and CDR2 is FRNRAP.

This clone turned up a few times. The rearrangement uses TRBV6-5 and TRBJ1-2; possible D gene TRBD1, 6 bases. Germline lookup yields CDR1 MNHEY and CDR2 SVGAGI. V gave up 4 bases and J gave up 1 base, with 13 bases separating them. CDR3 length: 15 amino acids. Written as DNA, the CDR3 is TGTGCCAGCAGTTCCTGGACAGAAATTAACTATGGCTACACCTTC. Protein product: CASSSWTEINYGYTF.

The J gene is TRBJ2-4, the V gene TRBV5-6, with 8 bases matching TRBD1. Germline-derived CDR1 and CDR2 are SGHDT and YYEEEE. J was trimmed by 6 bases and V by 3 bases; bases with no gene match: 5. The CDR3 runs to 14 residues. CDR3 in amino acids: CASSWTGSGNIQYF. CDR3 in DNA: TGTGCCAGCAGCTGGACAGGGTCGGGAAACATTCAGTACTTC.

The gene calls are TRBV15 and TRBJ2-3; 11 bases map to TRBD2. The CDR3 length is 19 residues. CDR1 LNHNV and CDR2 YYDKDF come from the germline V gene (reference sequence). V was clipped by 3 bases and J by 3 bases; unmatched bases: 14. The CDR3 loop reads CATSSMRGSSGRSTDTQYF. CDR3 in DNA: TGTGCCACCAGCAGCATGAGGGGCTCTAGCGGGAGGTCGACAGATACGCAGTATTTT.

This clone has just one count. V is TRBV6-1 and J is TRBJ1-5; D is uncertain. Germline-derived CDR1 and CDR2 are MNHNS and SASEGT. The ends were cut back, 4 bases at V and 3 bases at J, with 10 bases in the middle. The CDR3 is 14 amino acids. The CDR3 region has the DNA TGTGCCAGCAGTGGGAGATCCTCCAATCAGCCCCAGCATTTT. This gives the protein CASSGRSSNQPQHF.

The V call is TRBV13, the J call TRBJ1-3; 8 bases are a match to TRBD1. The CDR3 contains 18 residues. Germline V CDR1 and CDR2: PRHDT, FYEKMQ (reference sequence). J gave up 2 bases and V 5 bases, and 14 bases lay outside the gene matches. DNA for the CDR3: TGTGCCAGCAGCCTCCAAGCCCGCGCGGACAGGGCTGGAAACACCATATATTTT. It is translated as CASSLQARADRAGNTIYF.

The chain has TRBV5-6 and TRBJ2-1, with TRBD2 matching over 8 bases. The germline gives CDR1 SGHDT, CDR2 YYEEEE. The CDR3 is 19 amino acids. J lost 0 bases, V lost 1 base, and 12 bases had no gene match. The CDR3 here is CASSLLASGSKSSYNEQFF. CDR3 DNA: TGTGCCAGCAGCTTGTTGGCTAGCGGGTCCAAGAGCTCCTACAATGAGCAGTTCTTC.

The chain employs TRBV5-1 and TRBJ2-2, with 7 bases aligning to TRBD1. Germline V gives CDR1 SGHRS, CDR2 YFSETQ. The junction had 13 bases not matched to a gene; V was cut back by 7 bases and J by 4 bases. CDR3 length: 16 amino acids. In DNA form, the CDR3 reads TGCGCCAGCCGAACCCGGACAGGCCGAAGCACCGGGGAGCTGTTTTTT. Protein product: CASRTRTGRSTGELFF. Complete variable domain (other parts from reference TRBV5-1 and TRBJ2-2): KAGVTQTPRYLIKTRGQQVTLSCSPISGHRSVSWYQQTPGQGLQFLFEYFSETQRNKGNFPGRFSGRQFSNSRSEMNVSTLELGDSALYLCASRTRTGRSTGELFFGEGSRLTVL.

For this clone: Additional DNA sequences in this sample encode the identical CDR3. This chain links TRBV5-6 with TRBJ2-1; the match to TRBD1 covers 9 bases. After removal of 2 bases from V and 9 bases from J, the junction contained 6 bases not matched to a gene. Germline CDR1 reads SGHDT; CDR2 reads YYEEEE. The CDR3 consists of 14 residues. CDR3 nucleotides: TGTGCCAGCAGCTTCGGGACAGGGACCGGTGAGCAGTTCTTC. As protein: CASSFGTGTGEQFF.

The J gene is TRBJ2-7, the V gene TRBV6-4; 8 bases match TRBD1. This CDR3 comprises 12 residues. J lost 2 bases, V lost 8 bases, and 2 bases had no gene match. In germline, CDR1 is MRHNA, CDR2 SNTAGT. The CDR3 sequence is CASGGQAYEQYF. As DNA, the CDR3 is TGTGCCAGCGGGGGACAGGCCTACGAGCAGTACTTC.

The rearrangement links TRBV2 to TRBJ2-5, with D possibly being TRBD1 (7 bases). From germline, CDR1 is SNHLY and CDR2 FYNNEI. The CDR3 is made up of 16 amino acids. With 7 bases removed from V and 1 base from J, the gap between germline ends came to 19 bases. In DNA, the CDR3 is TGTGCCAGCACCACCTCCAGGGGGGACGTCCAAGAGACCCAGTACTTC. Translation gives CASTTSRGDVQETQYF.

The gene calls are TRBV6-6 and TRBJ2-7; D not certain. The CDR3 runs to 15 residues. CDR1 is MNHNY, CDR2 SVGAGI, per germline (reference sequence). Trimming stripped 6 bases from V and 3 bases from J, with 18 bases between. The CDR3 sequence: CASRPGLAVHYEQYF. CDR3 bases: TGTGCCAGCAGACCCGGGTTGGCGGTTCACTACGAGCAGTACTTC.

This rearrangement joins TRBV5-6 to TRBJ2-1; a weak D match, TRBD1 (5 bases). The CDR3 covers 15 residues. Germline CDR1 reads SGHDT; CDR2 reads YYEEEE. V was cut by 0 bases and J by 7 bases, with 14 bases left in between. CDR3: CASSLVDNHPNEQFF. Written as DNA, the CDR3 is TGTGCCAGCAGCTTGGTGGACAACCACCCTAATGAGCAGTTCTTC.